This TCR beta chain is from a study of blood T cell repertoires in COVID-19 (dated by TCRdb to the early 2020s). At the level of the whole study: Samples covering the acute and convalescent phases of COVID-19 were provided by collaborators in the United States, Italy and Spain. The material from the prospective study consisted of cDNA or gDNA derived from T cells, B-cell-depleted T cells, or PBMCs. The dataset comprised deeply sampled blood TCRbeta repertoires from subjects exposed to, actively infected with, or recovered from COVID-19. The repertoires were made available in a free public database intended to serve as a resource for research on the immune response to SARS-CoV-2. The samples were drawn from the first 160 participants of the ongoing ImmuneRACE study and from 1,254 subjects provided by 6 global collaborators. Nearly every sample came with metadata listing a de-identified subject ID, COVID-19 status, age in years and sex. Where HLA class I and class II types were available, the types were taken from metadata supplied by the sample provider, not from assay-based typing.

The immunoSEQ Assay, a bias-controlled multiplex PCR, was used to amplify TCRbeta CDR3 regions from genomic DNA. The authors' analysis ran thus. The number of nucleated cells in each sample was estimated by amplification of reference gene primers within the assay. Sequence reads were collapsed and filtered to measure the absolute abundance of every unique TCRbeta CDR3 rearrangement. For each sample, productive Simpson clonality was calculated as the square root of Simpson's diversity index over productive rearrangements. Sourced from immuneACCESS, this table was stored by TCRdb with only in-frame sequences that have V and J called. A share of the clones is absent; for the studies checked, an unresolved V gene accounts for under half, and the remainder has no known explanation. The DNA gave D and trimming, while V, J and clone size come from that table. Counted in this sample were some 290,000 clones; 86% of them appeared once. The leading ten clones occupy roughly 4% of the sample.

The CDR3 holds 15 amino acids from the cysteine to the phenylalanine. CDR3 DNA is the only sequence kept; it has 45 bases, read in frame from the first base. The germline V gene yields SNHLY for CDR1 and FYNNEI for CDR2. V gives up 2 bases and J gives up 0 bases, and the segment between their germline ends measures 9 bases. Overall results and qualifications from the work: Clinical and demographic metadata were provided uncurated, with the amount varying by source and participant.

The collaborating institutions used their own protocols to collect whole blood in K2EDTA tubes. For TCRbeta analysis, collaborators shipped samples in one of three forms: frozen whole blood, isolated PBMCs, or DNA extracted from either of those sample types. As regards this clone: Its antigen has not been determined. Base qualities are missing; no much larger clone stands one base away.

The sequence links TRBV2 to TRBJ2-3; no D gene is confidently identified. The clonotype comes from a man aged 18 to 30 with active or convalescent COVID-19. Sequenced sample: peripheral blood. The bases are TGTGCCAGCAGTGAACGTAGCCGGAGCACAGATACGCAGTATTTT. Its translation is CASSERSRSTDTQYF.